The following is a TCR beta chain sequence with its context. The antigen is undetermined. Regarding time point: week 35, safety follow-up. In every dose of vaccine, 300 ug of mutant IDH1 20-mer peptide was given alongside topical imiquimod. These data belong to a study of a mutant IDH1 vaccine in newly diagnosed glioma. Study at large: Averaging 40.4 years of age, treated patients were about 62% male and around 38% female. Previous care, which was radiotherapy, temozolomide, or both, most often involved both. Findings and limits, study-wide: No link was apparently found between pseudoprogression and changes in top peripheral T cell clonotypes.

Using immunoSEQ multiplex PCR, the repertoire was profiled, and TCRdb retains in-frame clones only, with some absent. The repertoire consists of 69,000 or so clones, with around 84% occurring once and the leading ten covering roughly 2%. The germline CDR1 and CDR2 sequences are MNHEY and SMNVEV (reference sequence). The CDR3 covers 14 residues. V lost 6 bases, J lost 5 bases, and 6 bases stayed unmatched. The rearrangement links TRBV27 to TRBJ2-7; 11 bases map to TRBD1. The clonotype was recovered from a man younger than 45 with glioma. The input for sequencing was PBMCs, taken from a glioma patient whose treatment included an IDH1 peptide vaccine. The CDR3 is CASSRDRGIHEQYF. The CDR3 coding sequence is TGTGCCAGCAGCCGGGACAGGGGGATCCACGAGCAGTACTTC.